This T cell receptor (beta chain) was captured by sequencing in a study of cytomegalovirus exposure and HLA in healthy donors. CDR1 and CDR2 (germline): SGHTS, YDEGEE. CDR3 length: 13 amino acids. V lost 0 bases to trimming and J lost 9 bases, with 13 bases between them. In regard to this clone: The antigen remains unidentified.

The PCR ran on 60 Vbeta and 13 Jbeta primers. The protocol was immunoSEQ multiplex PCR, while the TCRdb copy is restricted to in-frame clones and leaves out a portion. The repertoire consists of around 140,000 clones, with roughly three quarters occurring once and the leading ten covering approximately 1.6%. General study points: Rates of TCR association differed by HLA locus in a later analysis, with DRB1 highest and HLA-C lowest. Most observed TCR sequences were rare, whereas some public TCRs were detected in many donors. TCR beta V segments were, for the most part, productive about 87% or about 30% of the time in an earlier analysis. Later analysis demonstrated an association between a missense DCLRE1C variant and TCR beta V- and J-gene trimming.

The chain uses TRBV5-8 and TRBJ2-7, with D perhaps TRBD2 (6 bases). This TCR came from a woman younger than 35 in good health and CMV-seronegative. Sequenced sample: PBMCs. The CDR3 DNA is TGTGCCAGCAGCTTGGGTCCGGGGGACGGGCAGTACTTC. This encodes CASSLGPGDGQYF.